This record covers a single T cell receptor (beta chain). Antigen: not known. The sample comes from a study of post-analysis software for immune sequencing data. Study-level points and caveats: Roughly five TRBV segments appeared more often in patients than in controls, and TRBV5-6, TRBV5-1 and TRBV20-1 were among these.

Germline assignment: CDR1 MGHDK and CDR2 SYGVNS. Trimming cost V 5 bases and J 3 bases; bases outside gene matches: 11. The CDR3 is 16 residues long. Prepared libraries of TCR beta cDNA carried unique molecular identifiers. MiXCR was run by TCRdb on the PCR reads, yielding one entry per CDR3 protein. This table has a few hundred thousand distinct CDR3 sequences, approximately 33% appearing once. The sequencing input was blood. The chain links TRBV25-1 to TRBJ2-5; 8 bases agree with TRBD1. The sequence came from a girl aged 5 to 17 with multiple sclerosis. In DNA form, the CDR3 reads TGTGCCAGCAGTAATAGACAGGGGAAAATTAAAGAGACCCAGTACTTC. The encoded protein is CASSNRQGKIKETQYF.